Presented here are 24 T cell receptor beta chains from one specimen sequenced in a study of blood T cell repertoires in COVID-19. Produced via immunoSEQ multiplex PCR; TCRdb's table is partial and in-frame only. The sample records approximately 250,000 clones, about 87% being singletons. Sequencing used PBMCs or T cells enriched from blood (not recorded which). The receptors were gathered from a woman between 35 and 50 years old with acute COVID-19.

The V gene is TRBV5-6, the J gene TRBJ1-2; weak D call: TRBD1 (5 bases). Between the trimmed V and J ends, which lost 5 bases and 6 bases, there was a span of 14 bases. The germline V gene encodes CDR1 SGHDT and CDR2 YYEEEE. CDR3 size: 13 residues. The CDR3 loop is CASRPQGHDGYTF. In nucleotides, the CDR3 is TGTGCCAGCAGGCCTCAGGGCCATGATGGCTACACCTTC.

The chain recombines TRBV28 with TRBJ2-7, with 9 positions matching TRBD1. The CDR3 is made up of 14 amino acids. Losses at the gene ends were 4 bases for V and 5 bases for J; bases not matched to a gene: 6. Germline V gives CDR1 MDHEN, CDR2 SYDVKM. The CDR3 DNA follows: TGTGCCAGCAGTTCCGGGACAGGGAGAGACGAGCAGTACTTC. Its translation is CASSSGTGRDEQYF. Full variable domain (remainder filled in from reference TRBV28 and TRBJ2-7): DVKVTQSSRYLVKRTGEKVFLECVQDMDHENMFWYRQDPGLGLRLIYFSYDVKMKEKGDIPEGYSVSREKKERFSLILESASTNQTSMYLCASSSGTGRDEQYFGPGTRLTVT.

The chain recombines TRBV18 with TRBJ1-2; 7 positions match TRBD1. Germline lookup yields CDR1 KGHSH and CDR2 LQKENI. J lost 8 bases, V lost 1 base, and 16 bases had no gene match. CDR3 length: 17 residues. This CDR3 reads CASSPRLNFEGAPGYTF. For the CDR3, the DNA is TGTGCCAGCTCACCACGGCTCAATTTTGAGGGGGCGCCGGGCTACACCTTC.

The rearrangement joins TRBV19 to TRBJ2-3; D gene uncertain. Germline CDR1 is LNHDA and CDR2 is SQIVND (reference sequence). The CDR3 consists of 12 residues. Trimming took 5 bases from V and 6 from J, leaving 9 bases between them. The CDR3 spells CASSHTRDTQYF. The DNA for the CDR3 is TGTGCCAGTAGTCATACCCGGGATACGCAGTATTTT.

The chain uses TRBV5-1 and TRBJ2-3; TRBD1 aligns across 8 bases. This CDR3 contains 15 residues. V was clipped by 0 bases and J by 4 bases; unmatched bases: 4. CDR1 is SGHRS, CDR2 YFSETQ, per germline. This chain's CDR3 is CASSLARQGPDTQYF. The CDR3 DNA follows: TGCGCCAGCAGCTTGGCACGACAGGGGCCAGATACGCAGTATTTT.

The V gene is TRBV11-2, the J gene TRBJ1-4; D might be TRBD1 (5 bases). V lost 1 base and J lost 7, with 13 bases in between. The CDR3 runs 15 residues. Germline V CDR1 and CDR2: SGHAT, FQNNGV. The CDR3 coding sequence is TGTGCCAGCAGCTTAGTTGGGGCGACAACTGAAAAACTGTTTTTT. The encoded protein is CASSLVGATTEKLFF.

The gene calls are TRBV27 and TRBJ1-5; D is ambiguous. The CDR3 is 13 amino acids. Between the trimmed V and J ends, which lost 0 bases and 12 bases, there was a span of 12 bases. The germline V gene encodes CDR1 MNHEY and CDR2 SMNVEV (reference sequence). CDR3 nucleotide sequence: TGTGCCAGCAGTTTATCGCCCCAGGCCGGCCAGCATTTT. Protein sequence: CASSLSPQAGQHF.

The CDR3 loop reads CASSLSQSANYGYTF. The CDR3 DNA sequence: TGTGCCAGTAGTCTGTCACAATCAGCTAACTATGGCTACACCTTC. V usage is TRBV19 and J usage is TRBJ1-2; D is ambiguous. V dropped 5 bases and J dropped 0 bases, with 13 bases sitting between them. In germline, CDR1 is LNHDA, CDR2 SQIVND (reference sequence). This CDR3 has 15 residues.

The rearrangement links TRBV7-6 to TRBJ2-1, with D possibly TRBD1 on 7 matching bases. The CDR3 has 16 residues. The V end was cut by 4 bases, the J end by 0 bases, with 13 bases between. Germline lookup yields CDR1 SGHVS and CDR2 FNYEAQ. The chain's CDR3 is CASSWRGRGSYNEQFF. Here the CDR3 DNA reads TGTGCCAGCAGCTGGAGGGGGCGGGGCTCCTACAATGAGCAGTTCTTC.

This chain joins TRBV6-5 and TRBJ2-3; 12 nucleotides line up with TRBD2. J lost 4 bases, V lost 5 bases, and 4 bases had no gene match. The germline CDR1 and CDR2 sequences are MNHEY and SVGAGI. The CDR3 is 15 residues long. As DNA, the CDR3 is TGTGCCAGCAGTAGACTAGCGGGAGCGTCAGATACGCAGTATTTT. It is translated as CASSRLAGASDTQYF.

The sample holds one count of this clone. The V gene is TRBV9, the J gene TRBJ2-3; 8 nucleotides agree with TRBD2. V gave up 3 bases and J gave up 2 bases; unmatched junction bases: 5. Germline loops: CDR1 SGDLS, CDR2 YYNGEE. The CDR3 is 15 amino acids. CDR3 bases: TGTGCCAGCAGCGCAGTAGCGGGACCCACAGATACGCAGTATTTT. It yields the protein CASSAVAGPTDTQYF.

The CDR3 DNA reads TGTGCCAGCACGACGAGCGACGCGAACACCGGGGAGCTGTTTTTT. The encoded protein is CASTTSDANTGELFF. The chain has TRBV2 and TRBJ2-2, with D unclear. Trimming removed 7 bases at V and 0 bases at J, with 12 bases between. The CDR3 covers 15 residues. Germline-derived CDR1 and CDR2 are SNHLY and FYNNEI.

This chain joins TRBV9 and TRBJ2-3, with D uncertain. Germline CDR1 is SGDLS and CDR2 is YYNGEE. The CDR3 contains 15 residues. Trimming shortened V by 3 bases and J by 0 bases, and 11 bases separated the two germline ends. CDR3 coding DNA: TGTGCCAGCAGCGATAGTGGGCTCAGCACAGATACGCAGTATTTT. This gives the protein CASSDSGLSTDTQYF.

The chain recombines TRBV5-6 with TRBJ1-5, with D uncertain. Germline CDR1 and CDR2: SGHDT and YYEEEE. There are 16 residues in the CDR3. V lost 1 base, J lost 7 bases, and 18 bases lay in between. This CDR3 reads CASSLSVAQRGQPQHF. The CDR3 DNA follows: TGTGCCAGCAGCTTGTCAGTTGCCCAGCGAGGGCAGCCCCAGCATTTT. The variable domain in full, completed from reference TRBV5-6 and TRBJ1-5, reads DAGVTQSPTHLIKTRGQQVTLRCSPKSGHDTVSWYQQALGQGPQFIFQYYEEEERQRGNFPDRFSGHQFPNYSSELNVNALLLGDSALYLCASSLSVAQRGQPQHFGDGTRLSIL.

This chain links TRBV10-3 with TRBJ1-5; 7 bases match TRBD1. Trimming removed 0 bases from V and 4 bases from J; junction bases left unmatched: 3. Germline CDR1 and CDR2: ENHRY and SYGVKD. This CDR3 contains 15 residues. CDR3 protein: CAISESRDRNQPQHF. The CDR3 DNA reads TGTGCCATCAGTGAGTCCCGGGACAGAAATCAGCCCCAGCATTTT.

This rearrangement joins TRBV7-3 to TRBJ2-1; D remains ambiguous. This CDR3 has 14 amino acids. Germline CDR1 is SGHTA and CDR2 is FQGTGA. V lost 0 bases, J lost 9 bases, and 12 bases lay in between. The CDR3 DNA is TGTGCCAGCAGCTTAACGAGCTCCGGCGGTGAGCAGTTCTTC. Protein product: CASSLTSSGGEQFF.

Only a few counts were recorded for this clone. CDR3: CASSRGLYSNQPQHF. CDR3 sequence (DNA): TGTGCCAGTTCTCGGGGACTCTATAGCAATCAGCCCCAGCATTTT. V and J are TRBV19 and TRBJ1-5, with D maybe TRBD1 (5 bases). V lost 8 bases and J 0 bases, leaving 14 bases between the germline ends. The germline gives CDR1 LNHDA, CDR2 SQIVND (reference sequence). The CDR3 runs 15 residues.

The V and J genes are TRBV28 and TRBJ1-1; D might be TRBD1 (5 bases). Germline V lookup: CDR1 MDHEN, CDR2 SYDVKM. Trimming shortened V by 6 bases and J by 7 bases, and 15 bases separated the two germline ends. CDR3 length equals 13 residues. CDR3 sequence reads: CASSLQATFEAFF. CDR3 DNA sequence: TGTGCCAGCAGCCTACAGGCGACTTTTGAAGCTTTCTTT.

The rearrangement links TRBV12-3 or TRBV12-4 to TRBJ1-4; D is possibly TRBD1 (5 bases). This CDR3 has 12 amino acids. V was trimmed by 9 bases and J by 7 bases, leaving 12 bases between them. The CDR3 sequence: CASLRDGEKLFF. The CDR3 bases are TGTGCCAGTTTGCGGGACGGTGAAAAACTGTTTTTT.

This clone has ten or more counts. CDR3 residues: CASSYGGSGNTIYF. CDR3 coding DNA: TGTGCCAGCAGCTACGGTGGTTCTGGAAACACCATATATTTT. V usage is TRBV7-9 and J usage is TRBJ1-3; D ambiguous. CDR3 length equals 14 residues. The V end lost 4 bases, the J end lost 1 base, and 8 bases lay between the germline ends. Germline V CDR1 and CDR2: SEHNR, FQNEAQ (reference sequence).

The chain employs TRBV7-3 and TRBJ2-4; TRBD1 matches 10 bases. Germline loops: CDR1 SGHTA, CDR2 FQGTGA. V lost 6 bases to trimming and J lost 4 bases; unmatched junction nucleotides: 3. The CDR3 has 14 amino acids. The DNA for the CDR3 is TGTGCCAGCAGTCCGGGACAGGGGAAAAACATTCAGTACTTC. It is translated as CASSPGQGKNIQYF.

The CDR3 protein is CASSQGQGNNEQFF. DNA for the CDR3: TGTGCCAGCTCACAGGGACAAGGAAACAATGAGCAGTTCTTC. The rearrangement links TRBV18 to TRBJ2-1, with TRBD1 as a possible D gene (6 bases). The V end lost 4 bases, the J end lost 5 bases, and 12 bases lay between the germline ends. CDR1 KGHSH and CDR2 LQKENI come from the germline V gene. The CDR3 runs to 14 residues.

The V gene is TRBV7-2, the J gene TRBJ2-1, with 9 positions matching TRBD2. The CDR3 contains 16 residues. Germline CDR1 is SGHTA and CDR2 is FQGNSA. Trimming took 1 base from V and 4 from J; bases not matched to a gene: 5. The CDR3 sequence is CASSLGGTSIYNEQFF. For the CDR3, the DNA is TGTGCCAGCAGCTTAGGCGGGACTAGCATTTACAATGAGCAGTTCTTC.

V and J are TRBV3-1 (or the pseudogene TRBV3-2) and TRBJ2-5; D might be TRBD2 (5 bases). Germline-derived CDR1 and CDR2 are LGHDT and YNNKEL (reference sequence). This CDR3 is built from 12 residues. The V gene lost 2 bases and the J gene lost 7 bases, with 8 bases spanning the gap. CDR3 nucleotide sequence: TGTGCCAGCAGCCAACCCGGAGGGACCCAGTACTTC. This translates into CASSQPGGTQYF.